The clone carrying this T cell receptor beta chain has only one observation. Its antigen is undetermined. The sample is drawn from a study of OX40 agonist ivuxolimab in advanced cancers. Study in general: Every 2 weeks, ivuxolimab was infused into the patients intravenously at between 0.01 and 10 mg/kg. Patients enrolled in dose escalation were diagnosed with hepatocellular carcinoma, melanoma, renal cell or head and neck cancer. Eligibility admitted prior anti-PD-1, anti-PD-L1 or anti-CTLA-4 therapy; 40% had some. Study-wide results and caveats: Relatively little clonal expansion, among the lowest observed, appeared in partial responders at 0.1-3.0 mg/kg.

Data came from immunoSEQ multiplex PCR; TCRdb stores just in-frame clones and leaves some out. The table has some 90,000 clones, more than 70% seen once. V was shortened by 4 bases and J by 0 bases, with 13 bases between the two germline ends. The CDR3 extends over 16 amino acids. Germline values: CDR1 SGHNT, CDR2 YYREEE (reference sequence). The sequencing here drew on CD4+ or CD8+ T cells sorted from blood, taken in a trial of the OX40 agonist ivuxolimab. The chain uses TRBV5-4 and TRBJ2-2; D not certain. This TCR derives from an adult with an advanced solid tumor such as melanoma, head and neck, liver or kidney cancer. The chain's CDR3 is CASSRESGANTGELFF. The CDR3 DNA sequence: TGTGCCAGCAGCCGCGAGAGTGGTGCGAACACCGGGGAGCTGTTTTTT.